This note documents a single T cell receptor (beta chain) sequence. This sample stems from a study of blood T cell repertoires in COVID-19. In the original analysis: For nucleated cells, counts were estimated from reference gene primer amplification. Sequencing used immunoSEQ multiplex PCR; TCRdb keeps in-frame clones, though not all of them. The V and J calls and clone size come from that table; D and trimming were worked out from the DNA. The sample yields under 250,000 clones, over 70% seen once. The V end was cut by 4 bases, the J end by 6 bases, with 22 bases between. The germline V gene has CDR1 SGDLS and CDR2 YYNGEE. CDR3 size: 17 residues.

The source is a woman between 65 and 79 years old with acute or convalescent COVID-19. The V gene is TRBV9, the J gene TRBJ2-2; D is possibly TRBD2 (6 bases). Sequenced material: peripheral blood. DNA for the CDR3: TGTGCCAGCAGCTCCCCCGGGATGCGGGATACGGCCGGGGAGCTGTTTTTT. Translation gives CASSSPGMRDTAGELFF.